Listed below are T cell receptor beta chains from one sample, sequenced in a study of low-dose radiotherapy and immunotherapy resistance in tumors. TCRdb passed the reads through MiXCR, listing each CDR3 protein once. The data show some 57,000 distinct CDR3 sequences, roughly 24% seen once. The sample was PBMCs, taken before treatment. These receptors were collected from a male donor with prostate cancer. The CDR3 runs from the conserved cysteine through the conserved F or W. The D gene is left open where the match is weak. Some rows have no size entry. The others give once, few or many, or a class for an expanded clone.

cdr3_nt: TGTGCCAGCAGGCAGGATTCGAACACTGAAGCTTTCTTT
cdr3_aa: CASRQDSNTEAFF
clone_size: .
d_call: .
v_call: TRBV7-9
j_call: TRBJ1-1

cdr3_nt: TGTGCCAGCAGTTTCCAGGGCTATGGCTACACCTTC
cdr3_aa: CASSFQGYGYTF
clone_size: .
d_call: .
v_call: TRBV6-2/TRBV6-3
j_call: TRBJ1-2

cdr3_nt: TGTGCCAGCAGTTTATTAAGGGGTGGTTCCTACAATGAGCAGTTCTTC
cdr3_aa: CASSLLRGGSYNEQFF
clone_size: many
d_call: .
v_call: TRBV28
j_call: TRBJ2-1

cdr3_nt: TGTGCCGCCAGGGGGGGGGGGCCCCCAGATACGCAGTATTTT
cdr3_aa: CAARGGGPPDTQYF
clone_size: many
d_call: .
v_call: TRBV7-3
j_call: TRBJ2-3

cdr3_nt: TGTGCCATCAGTGATCCCCGGGGCTACAATGAGCAGTTCTTC
cdr3_aa: CAISDPRGYNEQFF
clone_size: many
d_call: .
v_call: TRBV10-3
j_call: TRBJ2-1

cdr3_nt: TGTGCCAGCAGTTCCCTGCCCCGACAGACTCTCTATGGCTACACCTTC
cdr3_aa: CASSSLPRQTLYGYTF
clone_size: many
d_call: .
v_call: TRBV27
j_call: TRBJ1-2

cdr3_nt: TGCAGCGTTGGGGGGGAAAAACTGTTTTTT
cdr3_aa: CSVGGEKLFF
clone_size: many
d_call: .
v_call: TRBV29-1
j_call: TRBJ1-4

cdr3_nt: TGTGCCAGCAGCCCCGGACAGACTTTTGAGCAGTTCTTC
cdr3_aa: CASSPGQTFEQFF
clone_size: once
d_call: .
v_call: TRBV28
j_call: TRBJ2-1

cdr3_nt: TGCAGCGGTAAAGGGCCCTCCTACAATGAGCAGTTCTTC
cdr3_aa: CSGKGPSYNEQFF
clone_size: .
d_call: .
v_call: TRBV29-1
j_call: TRBJ2-1

cdr3_nt: TGTGCCAGCAGCTTCGATCCGGGGGAGACCCAGTACTTC
cdr3_aa: CASSFDPGETQYF
clone_size: .
d_call: .
v_call: TRBV7-6
j_call: TRBJ2-5

cdr3_nt: TGTGCCAGTAGTCCTGGGACAGGGATCATTCAGTACTTC
cdr3_aa: CASSPGTGIIQYF
clone_size: many
d_call: TRBD1
v_call: TRBV19
j_call: TRBJ2-4

cdr3_nt: TGTGCCAGCAGCTTAACCGGGGGTGGCACAGATACGCAGTATTTT
cdr3_aa: CASSLTGGGTDTQYF
clone_size: many
d_call: .
v_call: TRBV7-3
j_call: TRBJ2-3

cdr3_nt: TGTGCCAGCAGTTACCGCGGCCTGGGGGAGACCCAGTACTTC
cdr3_aa: CASSYRGLGETQYF
clone_size: .
d_call: .
v_call: TRBV6-8
j_call: TRBJ2-5

cdr3_nt: TGTGCCAGCAGCTTCGGGACAGCCTACGAGCAGTACTTC
cdr3_aa: CASSFGTAYEQYF
clone_size: .
d_call: TRBD1
v_call: TRBV7-6
j_call: TRBJ2-7

cdr3_nt: TGCAGCGTTGTATTACGGTCGAAGGGAAACTCCTACGAGCAGTACTTC
cdr3_aa: CSVVLRSKGNSYEQYF
clone_size: many
d_call: .
v_call: TRBV29-1
j_call: TRBJ2-7

cdr3_nt: TGCGCCAGCAGCGAGTGGACAGGGAGCGATCAGCCCCAGCATTTT
cdr3_aa: CASSEWTGSDQPQHF
clone_size: few
d_call: TRBD1
v_call: TRBV5-1
j_call: TRBJ1-5

cdr3_nt: TGCGCCAGCAGCTCAGTGGGACAGTCCTACAATGAGCAGTTCTTC
cdr3_aa: CASSSVGQSYNEQFF
clone_size: many
d_call: TRBD1
v_call: TRBV5-1
j_call: TRBJ2-1

cdr3_nt: TGTGCCAGCAGCTTTCCGGGGTCCCTTAGGGACAATGAGCAGTTCTTC
cdr3_aa: CASSFPGSLRDNEQFF
clone_size: many
d_call: .
v_call: TRBV7-6
j_call: TRBJ2-1